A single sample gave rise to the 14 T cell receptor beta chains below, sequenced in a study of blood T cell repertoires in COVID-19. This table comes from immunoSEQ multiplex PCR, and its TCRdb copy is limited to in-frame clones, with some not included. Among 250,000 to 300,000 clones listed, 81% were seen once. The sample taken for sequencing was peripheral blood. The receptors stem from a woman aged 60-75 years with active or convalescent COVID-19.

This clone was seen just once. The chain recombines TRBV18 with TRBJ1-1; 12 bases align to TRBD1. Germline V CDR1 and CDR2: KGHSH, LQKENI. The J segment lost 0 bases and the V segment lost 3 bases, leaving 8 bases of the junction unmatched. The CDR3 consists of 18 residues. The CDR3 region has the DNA TGTGCCAGCTCACCTATATGGGACAGGGGGCGACTGAACACTGAAGCTTTCTTT. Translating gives CASSPIWDRGRLNTEAFF. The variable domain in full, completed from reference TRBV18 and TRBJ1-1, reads NAGVMQNPRHLVRRRGQEARLRCSPMKGHSHVYWYRQLPEEGLKFMVYLQKENIIDESGMPKERFSAEFPKEGPSILRIQQVVRGDSAAYFCASSPIWDRGRLNTEAFFGQGTRLTVV.

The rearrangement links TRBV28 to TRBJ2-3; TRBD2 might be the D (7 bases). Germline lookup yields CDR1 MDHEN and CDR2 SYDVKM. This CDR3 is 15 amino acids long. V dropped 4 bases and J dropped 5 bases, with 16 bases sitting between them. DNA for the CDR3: TGTGCCAGCAGTTCCCCAGGGGAGGGGCGAGATACGCAGTATTTT. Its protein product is CASSSPGEGRDTQYF.

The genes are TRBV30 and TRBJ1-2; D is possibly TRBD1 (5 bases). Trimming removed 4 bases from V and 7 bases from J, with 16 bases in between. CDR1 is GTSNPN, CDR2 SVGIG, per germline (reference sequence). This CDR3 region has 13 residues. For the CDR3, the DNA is TGTGCCTGGAACGGGCAGGGCGATGGTGGCTACACCTTC. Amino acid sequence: CAWNGQGDGGYTF.

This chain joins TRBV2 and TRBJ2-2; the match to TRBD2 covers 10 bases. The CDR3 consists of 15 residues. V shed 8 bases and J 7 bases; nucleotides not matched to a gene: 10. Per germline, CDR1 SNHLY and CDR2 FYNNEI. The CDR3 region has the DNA TGTGCCAGCCATATTAGCGGGGGGCCAGGCGGGGAGCTGTTTTTT. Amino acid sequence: CASHISGGPGGELFF.

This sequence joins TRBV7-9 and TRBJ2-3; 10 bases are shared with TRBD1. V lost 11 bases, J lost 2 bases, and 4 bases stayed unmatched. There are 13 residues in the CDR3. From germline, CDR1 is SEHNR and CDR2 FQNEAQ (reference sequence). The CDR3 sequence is CAYGQGVTDTQYF. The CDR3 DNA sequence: TGTGCCTACGGACAGGGGGTCACAGATACGCAGTATTTT.

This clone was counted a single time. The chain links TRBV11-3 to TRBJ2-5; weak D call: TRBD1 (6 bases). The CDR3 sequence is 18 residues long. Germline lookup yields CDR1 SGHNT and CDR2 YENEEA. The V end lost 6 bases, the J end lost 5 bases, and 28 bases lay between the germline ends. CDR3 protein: CASSQLRQGHGQGETQYF. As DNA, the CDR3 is TGTGCCAGCAGTCAATTACGTCAGGGACACGGTCAGGGGGAGACCCAGTACTTC. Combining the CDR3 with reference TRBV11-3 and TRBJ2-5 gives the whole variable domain EAGVVQSPRYKIIEKKQPVAFWCNPISGHNTLYWYLQNLGQGPELLIRYENEEAVDDSQLPKDRFSAERLKGVDSTLKIQPAELGDSAVYLCASSQLRQGHGQGETQYFGPGTRLLVL.

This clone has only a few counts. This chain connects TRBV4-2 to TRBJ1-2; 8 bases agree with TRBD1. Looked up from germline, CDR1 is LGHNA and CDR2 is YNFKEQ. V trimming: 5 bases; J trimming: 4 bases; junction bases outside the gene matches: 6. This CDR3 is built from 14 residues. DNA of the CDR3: TGTGCCAGCAGCATAATCGGACAGGGCTATGGCTACACCTTC. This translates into CASSIIGQGYGYTF.

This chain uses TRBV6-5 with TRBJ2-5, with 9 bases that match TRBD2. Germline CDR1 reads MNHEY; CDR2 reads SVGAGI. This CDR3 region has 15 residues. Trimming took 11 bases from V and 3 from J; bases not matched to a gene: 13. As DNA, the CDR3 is TGTGCCGGGTCCGCCCGCGGGGGGGGAGAAGAGACCCAGTACTTC. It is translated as CAGSARGGGEETQYF.

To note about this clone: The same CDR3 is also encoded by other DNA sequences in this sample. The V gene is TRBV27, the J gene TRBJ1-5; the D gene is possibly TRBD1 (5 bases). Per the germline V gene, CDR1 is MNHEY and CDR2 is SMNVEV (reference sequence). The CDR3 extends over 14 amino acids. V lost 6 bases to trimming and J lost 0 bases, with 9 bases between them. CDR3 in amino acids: CASSGGYSNQPQHF. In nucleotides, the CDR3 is TGTGCCAGCAGCGGGGGTTATAGCAATCAGCCCCAGCATTTT.

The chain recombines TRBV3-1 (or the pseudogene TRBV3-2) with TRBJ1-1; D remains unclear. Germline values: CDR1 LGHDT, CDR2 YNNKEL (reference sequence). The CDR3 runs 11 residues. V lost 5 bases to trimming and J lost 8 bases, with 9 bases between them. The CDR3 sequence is CASSSGREAFF. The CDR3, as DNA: TGTGCCAGCAGCTCCGGGAGAGAAGCTTTCTTT.

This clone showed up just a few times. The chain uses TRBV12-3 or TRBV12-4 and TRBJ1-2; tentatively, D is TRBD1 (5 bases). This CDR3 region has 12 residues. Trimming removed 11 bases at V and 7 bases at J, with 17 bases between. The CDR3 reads CAGHRTSGGYTF. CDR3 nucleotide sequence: TGTGCCGGCCACAGGACGTCCGGTGGCTACACCTTC.

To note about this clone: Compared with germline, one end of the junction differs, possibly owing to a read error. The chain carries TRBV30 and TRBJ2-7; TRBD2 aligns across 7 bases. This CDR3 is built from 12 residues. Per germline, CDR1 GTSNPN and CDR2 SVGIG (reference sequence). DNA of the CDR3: TGTGCCCGGAGTGTAACGGGGGGCGAGCAGTACTTC. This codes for CARSVTGGEQYF.

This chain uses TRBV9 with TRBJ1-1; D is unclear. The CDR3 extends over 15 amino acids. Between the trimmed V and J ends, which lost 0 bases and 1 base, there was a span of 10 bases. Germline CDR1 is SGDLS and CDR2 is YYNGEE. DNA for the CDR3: TGTGCCAGCAGCGTAGATCCCAGTCAGAACACTGAAGCTTTCTTT. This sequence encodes CASSVDPSQNTEAFF.

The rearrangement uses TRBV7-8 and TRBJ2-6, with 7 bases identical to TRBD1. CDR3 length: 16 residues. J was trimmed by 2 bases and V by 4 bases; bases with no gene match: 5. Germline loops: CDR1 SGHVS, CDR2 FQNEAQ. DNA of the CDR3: TGTGCCAGCAGCTCTACAGGGGCAGCTGGGGCCAACGTCCTGACTTTC. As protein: CASSSTGAAGANVLTF. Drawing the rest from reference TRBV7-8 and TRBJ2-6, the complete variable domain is GAGVSQSPRYKVAKRGQDVALRCDPISGHVSLFWYQQALGQGPEFLTYFQNEAQLDKSGLPSDRFFAERPEGSVSTLKIQRTQQEDSAVYLCASSSTGAAGANVLTFGAGSRLTVL.